Below, 23 T cell receptor beta chains from the same sample are listed, as sequenced in a study of regulatory T cells in long-lasting Graves disease. Sample time point: newly diagnosed GD, antithyroid drugs for less than 3 months. Scientists built the TCR library using RNA that was extracted from PBMCs. Arm-PCR with iRepertoire HTBI primers amplified the CDR3 regions for these TCR beta libraries. TCRdb re-derived calls from the multiplex PCR reads in MiXCR, one entry per CDR3 protein. The sample includes 500,000 or so distinct CDR3 sequences, about 16% of them seen just once. The sample was also linked to a second study, of T cells in Graves' hyperthyroidism and ophthalmopathy.

This specimen was peripheral blood mononuclear cells (PBMCs), taken at new diagnosis, from a patient treated with antithyroid drugs. These TCRs come from a woman aged 35-65 years with Graves disease.

In this sample, this clonotype turned up many times. The gene calls are TRBV12-3 or TRBV12-4 and TRBJ1-3; tentatively, D is TRBD1 (5 bases). Deletions cut 6 bases from V and 0 bases from J, with 9 bases between. CDR3 length: 14 residues. In DNA form, the CDR3 reads TGTGCCAGCAGGACAGAGCTCTCTGGAAACACCATATATTTT. Translated, it gives CASRTELSGNTIYF.

This clonotype was detected many times. The chain carries TRBV7-9 and TRBJ1-1; no definite D call. CDR3 size: 12 residues. In germline, CDR1 is SEHNR, CDR2 FQNEAQ (reference sequence). V lost 5 bases and J lost 8, with 12 bases in between. DNA for the CDR3: TGTGCCAGCAGCCGCGGCCCAGGCGAAGCTTTCTTT. Translating gives CASSRGPGEAFF.

This clonotype was found many times. This chain joins TRBV10-3 and TRBJ1-1; D is uncertain. CDR1 is ENHRY and CDR2 is SYGVKD in the germline V gene. This CDR3 comprises 13 residues. V lost 7 bases and J lost 1, with 10 bases in between. This chain's CDR3 is CAITATANTEAFF. The CDR3, as DNA: TGTGCCATCACGGCCACAGCGAACACTGAAGCTTTCTTT.

This clonotype has at least ten counts. The rearrangement joins TRBV3-1 to TRBJ1-5; D call uncertain. This CDR3 is 14 amino acids long. The ends were cut back, 3 bases at V and 5 bases at J, with 11 bases in the middle. In germline, CDR1 is LGHDT, CDR2 YNNKEL (reference sequence). The CDR3 sequence is CASSQGDGYQPQHF. The CDR3 nucleotides read TGTGCCAGCAGCCAGGGAGACGGGTATCAGCCCCAGCATTTT.

This clonotype was seen at least ten times. The chain is built from TRBV27 and TRBJ1-1, with unresolved D. The V gene's germline CDR1 is MNHEY and CDR2 SMNVEV (reference sequence). The CDR3 consists of 11 residues. V dropped 5 bases and J dropped 8 bases, with 9 bases sitting between them. DNA of the CDR3: TGTGCCAGCAGTCATTCTGGGGAAGCTTTCTTT. Translating gives CASSHSGEAFF.

This clonotype was observed a few times. V gene TRBV12-5 combines with J gene TRBJ1-2, with no clear D. Between the trimmed V and J ends, which lost 3 bases and 4 bases, there was a span of 9 bases. The CDR3 consists of 13 residues. CDR1 is LGHNT, CDR2 FRNRAP, per germline. In DNA form, the CDR3 reads TGTGCTAGTGGTTTCAGAGTCCCCTATGGCTACACCTTC. This translates into CASGFRVPYGYTF. The variable domain in full, with the rest retrieved from reference TRBV12-5 and TRBJ1-2, is DARVTQTPRHKVTEMGQEVTMRCQPILGHNTVFWYRQTMMQGLELLAYFRNRAPLDDSGMPKDRFSAEMPDATLATLKIQPSEPRDSAVYFCASGFRVPYGYTFGSGTRLTVV.

On this clonotype itself: A read error may produce the germline difference seen at one junction end. The chain is built from TRBV12-3 or TRBV12-4 and TRBJ1-1; TRBD1 is a possible D gene (5 bases). The CDR3 is 14 amino acids. CDR3 coding DNA: TGTGCCCGCAGTTTAGGGACTCTAAACACTGAAGCTTTCTTT. Protein product: CARSLGTLNTEAFF.

The chain is built from TRBV12-3 or TRBV12-4 and TRBJ1-3, with D tentatively TRBD1 (5 bases). Trimming stripped 3 bases from V and 4 bases from J, with 13 bases between. CDR3 size: 15 residues. The CDR3 sequence: CASSFARGWGNTIYF. CDR3 sequence (DNA): TGTGCCAGCAGTTTTGCGAGGGGATGGGGAAACACCATATATTTT.

This clonotype showed up many times. The V call is TRBV28, the J call TRBJ2-1; D is undetermined. CDR1 and CDR2 from the germline V gene are MDHEN and SYDVKM. This CDR3 spans 11 amino acids. Trimming pared 7 bases from V and 9 bases from J, leaving 10 bases between. The CDR3 sequence is CASNWLGEQFF. The CDR3 DNA reads as TGTGCCAGCAATTGGCTCGGTGAGCAGTTCTTC. Full variable domain (remainder filled in from reference TRBV28 and TRBJ2-1): DVKVTQSSRYLVKRTGEKVFLECVQDMDHENMFWYRQDPGLGLRLIYFSYDVKMKEKGDIPEGYSVSREKKERFSLILESASTNQTSMYLCASNWLGEQFFGPGTRLTVL.

Ten or more counts support this clonotype. The chain's CDR3 is CASSLGQLMNTEAFF. The CDR3 DNA follows: TGTGCCAGCAGCTTGGGACAGCTAATGAACACTGAAGCTTTCTTT. The chain is built from TRBV7-9 and TRBJ1-1; 7 bases are a match to TRBD1. This CDR3 has 15 residues. The germline CDR1 and CDR2 sequences are SEHNR and FQNEAQ (reference sequence). With V trimmed by 3 bases and J by 0 bases, 4 bases remained unmatched.

The V call is TRBV2, the J call TRBJ2-2, with 8 bases matching TRBD2. This CDR3 is built from 17 residues. Germline-derived CDR1 and CDR2 are SNHLY and FYNNEI. Trimming at V came to 5 bases and at J to 5 bases, leaving 13 bases not matched to a gene. CDR3 sequence: CASSPSTSGGLTGELFF. The CDR3 DNA is TGTGCCAGCAGTCCTTCGACTTCGGGGGGGCTTACCGGGGAGCTGTTTTTT.

In this sample, this clonotype turned up once. This chain uses TRBV12-3 or TRBV12-4 with TRBJ1-1; D may be TRBD1 (6 bases). Trimming removed 6 bases at V and 2 bases at J, with 16 bases between. The CDR3 runs 15 residues. CDR3 DNA: TGTGCCAGCAGAGACCTGGGGGCCCCTAACACTGAAGCTTTCTTT. This gives the protein CASRDLGAPNTEAFF.

This clonotype was detected a few times. The V and J genes are TRBV20-1 and TRBJ1-1; the D is unclear. CDR1 DFQATT and CDR2 SNEGSKA come from the germline V gene (reference sequence). Trimming stripped 0 bases from V and 1 base from J, with 15 bases between. The CDR3 has 16 residues. CDR3 sequence reads: CSARDPRKGQNTEAFF. Here the CDR3 DNA reads TGCAGTGCTAGAGATCCCCGTAAAGGGCAGAACACTGAAGCTTTCTTT.

This clonotype was observed a few times. The chain is built from TRBV7-2 and TRBJ1-1; possible D gene TRBD1, 5 bases. The V and J ends lost 2 bases and 1 base respectively, with 17 bases between them. The CDR3 loop spans 17 amino acids. Germline V gives CDR1 SGHTA, CDR2 FQGNSA. CDR3: CASSLSFKGPRNTEAFF. Here the CDR3 DNA reads TGTGCCAGCAGCTTAAGTTTTAAGGGGCCAAGGAACACTGAAGCTTTCTTT. The variable domain in full, with the rest retrieved from reference TRBV7-2 and TRBJ1-1, is GAGVSQSPSNKVTEKGKDVELRCDPISGHTALYWYRQSLGQGLEFLIYFQGNSAPDKSGLPSDRFSAERTGGSVSTLTIQRTQQEDSAVYLCASSLSFKGPRNTEAFFGQGTRLTVV.

The CDR3 sequence: CASSPALPETQYF. The CDR3, as DNA: TGTGCCAGCTCGCCTGCCCTTCCAGAGACCCAGTACTTC. The J gene is TRBJ2-5, the V gene TRBV27; no clear D gene. The CDR3 totals 13 residues. Germline V gives CDR1 MNHEY, CDR2 SMNVEV (reference sequence). V lost 8 bases to trimming and J lost 4 bases, with 14 bases between them.

This clonotype was seen at least ten times. The rearrangement links TRBV2 to TRBJ1-6; TRBD1 matches 8 bases. Germline loops: CDR1 SNHLY, CDR2 FYNNEI. This CDR3 is built from 15 residues. The V and J ends lost 7 bases and 8 bases, in that order; junction bases with no gene match: 10. CDR3 DNA: TGTGCCAGCATCCAGACAGGGGCATTTGATTCACCCCTCCACTTT. This gives the protein CASIQTGAFDSPLHF.

This chain links TRBV20-1 with TRBJ1-2, with 8 bases that match TRBD1. Germline lookup yields CDR1 DFQATT and CDR2 SNEGSKA (reference sequence). This CDR3 is 11 amino acids long. The CDR3 DNA sequence: TGCATAAAGGACAGGGTTTATGGCTACACCTTC. This encodes CIKDRVYGYTF.

The chain recombines TRBV4-2 with TRBJ1-4, with D unclear. The V end was cut by 0 bases, the J end by 0 bases, with 8 bases between. The CDR3 is 16 residues long. Germline V CDR1 and CDR2: LGHNA, YNFKEQ. The CDR3 sequence: CASSQDFSSTNEKLFF. CDR3 DNA: TGTGCCAGCAGCCAAGATTTTAGTTCAACTAATGAAAAACTGTTTTTT.

This chain links TRBV6-1 with TRBJ1-2; 8 bases match TRBD1. The CDR3 contains 16 residues. Germline CDR1 and CDR2: MNHNS and SASEGT. V dropped 2 bases and J dropped 8; count of bases not matched to a gene: 13. CDR3 region: CASSEFRDRFGSGYTF. CDR3 coding DNA: TGTGCCAGCAGTGAATTCCGGGACAGGTTCGGATCCGGCTACACCTTC.

This clonotype was picked up many times. At one boundary the junction diverges from the germline segment, which might be a read error. The chain is built from TRBV30 and TRBJ1-5, with 8 bases fitting TRBD1. The CDR3 is made up of 12 amino acids. Germline CDR1 is GTSNPN and CDR2 is SVGIG (reference sequence). The CDR3 DNA sequence: TGTGCCTGGACAGGGGGCAACCAGCCCCAGCATTTT. Its translation is CAWTGGNQPQHF. The full variable domain, completed using reference TRBV30 and TRBJ1-5, is SQTIHQWPATLVQPVGSPLSLECTVEGTSNPNLYWYRQAAGRGLQLLFYSVGIGQISSEVPQNLSASRPQDRQFILSSKKLLLSDSGFYLCAWTGGNQPQHFGDGTRLSIL.

This clonotype occurred many times. This rearrangement joins TRBV10-3 to TRBJ1-1; 9 positions match TRBD1. The V segment lost 0 bases and the J segment 7 bases; nucleotides outside the gene matches: 6. Germline loops: CDR1 ENHRY, CDR2 SYGVKD. The CDR3 loop spans 15 amino acids. The CDR3 spells CAISESTGGGFEAFF. DNA for the CDR3: TGTGCCATCAGTGAGTCGACAGGGGGTGGTTTTGAAGCTTTCTTT.

This clonotype was detected ten times or more. The chain couples TRBV28 to TRBJ2-7; D is possibly TRBD2 (7 bases). The CDR3 is made up of 15 amino acids. In germline, CDR1 is MDHEN, CDR2 SYDVKM. V lost 7 bases and J lost 2, with 18 bases in between. CDR3 loop: CASTSGGGGAYEQYF. CDR3 coding DNA: TGTGCCAGCACCAGCGGAGGGGGGGGGGCCTACGAGCAGTACTTC.

This clonotype was detected ten times or more. The chain's CDR3 is CASSGQGEAPLHF. The CDR3 DNA is TGTGCCAGCAGTGGCCAGGGGGAAGCACCCCTCCACTTT. This chain joins TRBV2 and TRBJ1-6; 7 positions agree with TRBD1. Trimming removed 4 bases from V and 11 bases from J; junction bases left unmatched: 5. Germline CDR1 is SNHLY and CDR2 is FYNNEI. This CDR3 is 13 amino acids long.